Shown below are 25 T cell receptor beta chains from a single sample sequenced in a study of T cells after yellow fever vaccination. MiXCR, run by TCRdb on the 5' RACE reads, gives a single entry per CDR3 protein. This table holds roughly 74,000 distinct CDR3 sequences, roughly 6.9% found once. Sample: CD8+ T cells sorted from PBMCs, taken around 5 days after the first yellow fever vaccination. These receptors originate from a man younger than 35 who received the YFV17D yellow fever vaccine.

This clonotype was detected only a few times. The chain employs TRBV12-5 and TRBJ2-2; D ambiguous. In germline, CDR1 is LGHNT, CDR2 FRNRAP. This CDR3 spans 14 amino acids. V lost 6 bases to trimming and J lost 7 bases, with 15 bases between them. The CDR3, as DNA: TGTGCTAGTGGCCACCATTATTCTGGCGGGGAGCTGTTTTTT. Amino acid sequence: CASGHHYSGGELFF.

The chain employs TRBV7-9 and TRBJ2-3; 8 bases map to TRBD2. J was trimmed by 2 bases and V by 5 bases; bases with no gene match: 9. This CDR3 has 16 residues. From germline, CDR1 is SEHNR and CDR2 FQNEAQ (reference sequence). CDR3 residues: CASSPPGGGVTDTQYF. The CDR3 DNA sequence: TGTGCCAGCAGCCCCCCCGGGGGGGGCGTCACAGATACGCAGTATTTT. The entire variable domain, with the rest obtained from reference TRBV7-9 and TRBJ2-3, is as follows: DTGVSQNPRHKITKRGQNVTFRCDPISEHNRLYWYRQTLGQGPEFLTYFQNEAQLEKSRLLSDRFSAERPKGSFSTLEIQRTEQGDSAMYLCASSPPGGGVTDTQYFGPGTRLTVL.

The V and J genes are TRBV19 and TRBJ2-7; 9 positions match TRBD2. This CDR3 is built from 14 residues. V shed 2 bases and J 3 bases; nucleotides not matched to a gene: 2. Germline CDR1 reads LNHDA; CDR2 reads SQIVND (reference sequence). The chain's CDR3 is CASSIHSGGYEQYF. The CDR3, as DNA: TGTGCCAGTAGTATACATAGCGGGGGCTACGAGCAGTACTTC.

A few counts support this clonotype. The V and J genes are TRBV6-2 or TRBV6-3 and TRBJ2-1, with 8 bases identical to TRBD2. Losses at the gene ends were 2 bases for V and 2 bases for J; bases not matched to a gene: 8. Germline V CDR1 and CDR2: MNHEY, SVGEGT. The CDR3 consists of 17 residues. The CDR3 DNA is TGTGCCAGCAGTTACCTCTTAACGGGGGGGGCCTACAATGAGCAGTTCTTC. This gives the protein CASSYLLTGGAYNEQFF.

V gene TRBV5-1 combines with J gene TRBJ2-7; TRBD2 aligns across 10 bases. Germline CDR1 is SGHRS and CDR2 is YFSETQ. Germline trimming cut 4 bases from V and 2 bases from J; bases unmatched to any gene: 9. The CDR3 totals 16 residues. The CDR3, as DNA: TGCGCCAGCAGCCCCCAGAGCGGGGGGGCCACCTACGAGCAGTACTTC. Amino acids: CASSPQSGGATYEQYF.

This clonotype was counted ten times or more. Written as DNA, the CDR3 is TGTGCCAGCAGCCCAGGACAGTTCCTTGCGGCTTTCTTT. This sequence encodes CASSPGQFLAAFF. The V call is TRBV3-1, the J call TRBJ1-1; the D gene is possibly TRBD1 (6 bases). The V gene's germline CDR1 is LGHDT and CDR2 YNNKEL (reference sequence). V was pared by 4 bases and J by 11 bases, with 17 bases between. This CDR3 has 13 amino acids.

This chain connects TRBV7-6 to TRBJ2-7; either TRBD1 or TRBD2 may fit D (5 bases each). From germline, CDR1 is SGHVS and CDR2 FNYEAQ. The CDR3 contains 15 residues. Trimming took 5 bases from V and 4 from J, leaving 18 bases between them. The CDR3 loop reads CASSHGTGLGYEQYF. In DNA, the CDR3 is TGTGCCAGCAGCCATGGGACCGGGCTTGGGTACGAGCAGTACTTC.

This clonotype has only a few counts. This CDR3 is CASSFPGETYNEQFF. Here the CDR3 DNA reads TGTGCCAGCAGCTTCCCAGGTGAGACCTACAATGAGCAGTTCTTC. The chain has TRBV5-5 and TRBJ2-1, with D unclear. This CDR3 has 15 amino acids. Trimming took 2 bases from V and 2 from J, leaving 11 bases between them. Germline V gives CDR1 SGHKS, CDR2 YYEKEE (reference sequence).

This clonotype showed up many times. The chain employs TRBV5-1 and TRBJ2-1, with 7 nucleotides matching TRBD1. This CDR3 comprises 16 residues. The V segment lost 4 bases and the J segment 1 base; nucleotides outside the gene matches: 8. Germline CDR1 SGHRS, CDR2 YFSETQ. CDR3 in amino acids: CASSLQGPLSYNEQFF. The CDR3, as DNA: TGCGCCAGCAGCCTACAGGGGCCTTTGTCCTACAATGAGCAGTTCTTC.

This clonotype was observed a handful of times. CDR3 in amino acids: CASSPRPGWELFF. The CDR3 nucleotides read TGTGCCAGCAGTCCACGCCCGGGATGGGAGCTGTTTTTT. The chain combines TRBV12-3 or TRBV12-4 with TRBJ2-2; D might be TRBD2 (5 bases). Trimming took off 5 bases at V and 9 bases at J, with 13 bases between the two ends. There are 13 residues in the CDR3.

The table lists this clonotype with many counts. The gene calls are TRBV6-1 and TRBJ1-2, with D possibly being TRBD1 (5 bases). Germline V CDR1 and CDR2: MNHNS, SASEGT. This CDR3 is built from 15 residues. V lost 6 bases and J lost 4, with 18 bases in between. The CDR3 sequence is CASRELGENLYGYTF. The CDR3 DNA sequence: TGTGCCAGCAGAGAACTGGGGGAGAACCTCTATGGCTACACCTTC.

The table lists this clonotype with many counts. The V call is TRBV3-1, the J call TRBJ1-1; no clear D gene. Trimming removed 1 base at V and 5 bases at J, with 5 bases between. The CDR3 runs 12 residues. Germline CDR1 LGHDT, CDR2 YNNKEL (reference sequence). The CDR3 DNA follows: TGTGCCAGCAGCCAAGGGGAAACTGAAGCTTTCTTT. This encodes CASSQGETEAFF. Using reference TRBV3-1 and TRBJ1-1 for the parts outside the CDR3, the full variable domain is DTAVSQTPKYLVTQMGNDKSIKCEQNLGHDTMYWYKQDSKKFLKIMFSYNNKELIINETVPNRFSPKSPDKAHLNLHINSLELGDSAVYFCASSQGETEAFFGQGTRLTVV.

This clonotype was seen more than once but under ten times. The V gene is TRBV12-5, the J gene TRBJ1-4; D not resolved. CDR3 length: 16 residues. In germline, CDR1 is LGHNT, CDR2 FRNRAP. V was pared by 2 bases and J by 3 bases, with 13 bases between. The CDR3 is CASGLREGVANEKLFF. The CDR3 DNA is TGTGCTAGTGGTTTGAGGGAGGGAGTAGCTAATGAAAAACTGTTTTTT.

Written as DNA, the CDR3 is TGCGCCAGCAGCCAAGATGGGGACTTGGGACAAACTTATGGCTACACCTTC. Amino acids: CASSQDGDLGQTYGYTF. The chain couples TRBV4-3 to TRBJ1-2; D is possibly TRBD1 (6 bases). The CDR3 totals 17 residues. With 0 bases removed from V and 5 bases from J, the gap between germline ends came to 19 bases. Germline CDR1 is LGHNA and CDR2 is YSLEER.

Ten or more counts support this clonotype. This chain uses TRBV11-2 with TRBJ2-1, with 11 bases matching TRBD2. V was clipped by 3 bases and J by 9 bases; unmatched bases: 10. Per germline, CDR1 SGHAT and CDR2 FQNNGV. This CDR3 contains 16 residues. The CDR3 DNA reads TGTGCCAGCAGCTTCTTCACTAGCGGGGGCCGTGGTGAGCAGTTCTTC. This codes for CASSFFTSGGRGEQFF.

This clonotype showed up just a few times. The chain couples TRBV2 to TRBJ1-2; 10 positions agree with TRBD1. Germline V lookup: CDR1 SNHLY, CDR2 FYNNEI. The CDR3 is 14 residues long. With 6 bases clipped from V and 8 bases from J, the junction kept 9 bases outside the gene matches. CDR3 in amino acids: CASRPRDRGLGYTF. The DNA of the CDR3 is TGTGCCAGCAGGCCCCGGGACAGGGGTCTAGGCTACACCTTC.

This clonotype was seen more than once but under ten times. The chain is built from TRBV12-3 or TRBV12-4 and TRBJ2-2; weak D call: TRBD1 (6 bases). This CDR3 region has 13 residues. Trimming removed 8 bases from V and 1 base from J, with 8 bases in between. The CDR3 sequence: CASRGQNTGELFF. The CDR3, as DNA: TGTGCCAGCCGGGGACAGAACACCGGGGAGCTGTTTTTT.

Concerning this clonotype: A read error may be the cause here, since a much bigger clone is one base away. The genes are TRBV20-1 and TRBJ1-1; D is unresolved. The CDR3 extends over 10 amino acids. Germline V lookup: CDR1 DFQATT, CDR2 SNEGSKA (reference sequence). The CDR3 sequence is CRGSGTEAFF. The CDR3 DNA follows: TGCAGGGGGTCGGGGACTGAAGCTTTCTTT.

This clonotype was recorded many times. V is TRBV12-3 or TRBV12-4 and J is TRBJ2-7; D gene unclear. Between the trimmed V and J ends, which lost 2 bases and 1 base, there was a span of 6 bases. The CDR3 length is 13 residues. CDR3 sequence reads: CASSLTVSYEQYF. For the CDR3, the DNA is TGTGCCAGCAGTTTAACGGTATCCTACGAGCAGTACTTC.

The rearrangement links TRBV7-9 to TRBJ2-3, with D perhaps matching TRBD2 (6 bases). Trimming took 5 bases from V and 6 from J, leaving 18 bases between them. In germline, CDR1 is SEHNR, CDR2 FQNEAQ (reference sequence). The length of the CDR3 is 15 residues. CDR3 bases: TGTGCCAGCAGCCTTACCCCGGGACTTCGGGATACGCAGTATTTT. Amino acid sequence: CASSLTPGLRDTQYF.

This clonotype was counted a few times. The chain has TRBV7-3 and TRBJ1-2, with D possibly being TRBD1 (6 bases). CDR3 length equals 15 residues. V was trimmed by 1 base and J by 7 bases, leaving 16 bases between them. The germline V gene has CDR1 SGHTA and CDR2 FQGTGA. The CDR3 nucleotides are TGTGCCAGCAGCTTAATAGGGGGGGGCGCGAGTGGCTACACCTTC. It is translated as CASSLIGGGASGYTF.

This clonotype came up many times. The chain has TRBV6-5 and TRBJ1-1, with D unclear. The germline gives CDR1 MNHEY, CDR2 SVGAGI. The ends were cut back, 1 base at V and 8 bases at J, with 26 bases in the middle. This CDR3 contains 18 residues. Here the CDR3 reads CASSYFEGPTWSLEEAFF. In nucleotides, the CDR3 is TGTGCCAGCAGTTACTTCGAAGGACCGACCTGGTCTCTAGAGGAAGCTTTCTTT.

This clonotype was seen at least ten times. The chain has TRBV6-4 and TRBJ2-3; D is perhaps TRBD2 (6 bases). From germline, CDR1 is MRHNA and CDR2 SNTAGT. V was cut by 0 bases and J by 2 bases, with 9 bases left in between. This CDR3 spans 15 amino acids. The chain's CDR3 is CASSDSSSATDTQYF. The CDR3 region has the DNA TGTGCCAGCAGTGACTCGTCTAGCGCCACAGATACGCAGTATTTT.

This clonotype was seen more than once but under ten times. The rearrangement links TRBV20-1 to TRBJ2-1; TRBD1 matches 8 bases. Germline-derived CDR1 and CDR2 are DFQATT and SNEGSKA (reference sequence). V shed 6 bases and J 7 bases; nucleotides not matched to a gene: 8. The CDR3 extends over 13 amino acids. CDR3 nucleotides: TGCAGTGCCACGGACAGGGAGCCAAATGAGCAGTTCTTC. Protein product: CSATDREPNEQFF.

V usage is TRBV7-9 and J usage is TRBJ2-7, with a weak D call TRBD2 (6 bases). This CDR3 has 16 residues. Trimming took 4 bases from V and 5 from J, leaving 21 bases between them. Germline V gene data show CDR1 as SEHNR and CDR2 as FQNEAQ (reference sequence). CDR3 amino acids: CASSSRVAPGVNEQYF. CDR3 in DNA: TGTGCCAGCAGCTCCCGTGTGGCGCCGGGGGTGAACGAGCAGTACTTC.